This entry is about one T cell receptor (beta chain). The antigen remains undetermined. From 5'RACE with constant-segment primers came TCR alpha and TCR beta cDNA libraries that carried sample barcodes and UMIs. TCRdb reanalysed the 5' RACE reads using MiXCR and keeps one entry per CDR3 protein. This sample carries 280,000 or so distinct CDR3 sequences, roughly 17% of them seen once, and the ten largest clones take around 23%. This sample stems from a study of T-cell memory formation after mild COVID-19. Study overall: The study found TCR clusters largely donor specific.

Study-wide results and caveats: Clones that contracted from day 15 to 85 had balanced CD4/CD8; later expanders were CD4+ biased. Prior to infection, memory already included some responding clones, suggesting cross-reactive memory joined.

The receptor was isolated from a man younger than 35 who had mild COVID-19 (a few samples of this study predate the infection). Cell type and time point are not known. Material for sequencing was PBMCs or a T cell subset sorted from them (not recorded which).

The CDR3 sequence is CASSHRDSNQPQHF. The CDR3 DNA reads as TGTGCCAGCAGCCACAGGGATAGCAATCAGCCCCAGCATTTT. This rearrangement joins TRBV4-2 to TRBJ1-5; D perhaps matches TRBD1 (5 bases). V lost 3 bases to trimming and J lost 0 bases, with 6 bases between them. This CDR3 is 14 amino acids long. Germline CDR1 is LGHNA and CDR2 is YNFKEQ.